The entry below gives a single T cell receptor beta chain sequence along with its context. As yet, its antigen is unknown. Following extraction, RNA underwent reverse transcription to cDNA, which served as the sequencing template. Profiling relied on immunoSEQ multiplex PCR, and the TCRdb table lists in-frame clones only, not all of them. The sample records 100,000 to 120,000 clones, approximately 59% being singletons. The data stem from a study of CD8+ T cells in alopecia areata. Study-level findings and limits: With patients, TCR sharing proved less clear than in mice, a difference possibly related to HLA.

Trimming took off 0 bases at V and 6 bases at J, with 10 bases between the two ends. From germline, CDR1 is SGHDT and CDR2 YYEEEE. This CDR3 has 13 amino acids. The sequence was obtained from a human donor in good health. V is TRBV5-6 and J is TRBJ2-7, with no clear D. The specimen was CD8+ T cells sorted from blood. The CDR3 sequence is CASSLVVGGEQYF. In DNA form, the CDR3 reads TGTGCCAGCAGCTTGGTAGTGGGTGGCGAGCAGTACTTC.